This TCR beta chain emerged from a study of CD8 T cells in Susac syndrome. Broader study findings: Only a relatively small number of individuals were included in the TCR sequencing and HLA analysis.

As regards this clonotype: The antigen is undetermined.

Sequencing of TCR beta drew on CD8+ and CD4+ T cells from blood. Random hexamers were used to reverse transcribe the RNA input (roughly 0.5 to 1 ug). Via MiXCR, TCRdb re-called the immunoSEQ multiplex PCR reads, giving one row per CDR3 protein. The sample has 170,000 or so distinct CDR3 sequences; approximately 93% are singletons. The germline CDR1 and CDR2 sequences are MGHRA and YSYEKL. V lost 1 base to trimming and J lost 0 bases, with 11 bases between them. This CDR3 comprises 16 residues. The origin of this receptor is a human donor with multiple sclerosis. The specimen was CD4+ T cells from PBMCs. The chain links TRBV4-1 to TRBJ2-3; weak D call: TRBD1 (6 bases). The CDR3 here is CASSQGKGGSTDTQYF. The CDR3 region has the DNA TGCGCCAGCAGCCAAGGGAAAGGGGGTAGCACAGATACGCAGTATTTT.